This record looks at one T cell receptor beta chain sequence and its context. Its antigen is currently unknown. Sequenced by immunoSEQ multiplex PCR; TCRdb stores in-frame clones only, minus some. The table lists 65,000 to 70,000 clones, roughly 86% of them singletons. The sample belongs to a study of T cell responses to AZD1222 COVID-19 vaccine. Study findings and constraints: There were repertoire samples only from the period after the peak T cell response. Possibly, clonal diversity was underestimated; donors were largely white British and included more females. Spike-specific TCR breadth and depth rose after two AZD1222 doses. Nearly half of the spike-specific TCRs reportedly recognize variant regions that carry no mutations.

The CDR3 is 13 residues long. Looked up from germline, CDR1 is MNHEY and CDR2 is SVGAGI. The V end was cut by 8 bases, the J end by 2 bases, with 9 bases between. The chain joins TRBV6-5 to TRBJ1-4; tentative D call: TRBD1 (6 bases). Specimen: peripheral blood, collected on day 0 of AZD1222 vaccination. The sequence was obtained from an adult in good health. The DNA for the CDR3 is TGTGCCAGCTCAGGGGCGACTAATGAAAAACTGTTTTTT. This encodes CASSGATNEKLFF.